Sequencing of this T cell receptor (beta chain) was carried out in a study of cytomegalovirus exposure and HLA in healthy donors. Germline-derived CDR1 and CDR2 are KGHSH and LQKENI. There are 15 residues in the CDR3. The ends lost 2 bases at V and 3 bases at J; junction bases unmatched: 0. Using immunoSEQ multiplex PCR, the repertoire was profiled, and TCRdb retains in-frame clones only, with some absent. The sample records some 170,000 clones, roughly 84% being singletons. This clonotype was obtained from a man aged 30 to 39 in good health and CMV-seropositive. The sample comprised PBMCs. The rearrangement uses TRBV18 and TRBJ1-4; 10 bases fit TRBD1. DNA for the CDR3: TGTGCCAGCTCACCAGGACAGGGGGCTAATGAAAAACTGTTTTTT. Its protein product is CASSPGQGANEKLFF.